Reported below is one T cell receptor beta chain. Its antigen remains unknown. The CDR3 is made up of 16 amino acids. CDR1 is MNHEY, CDR2 SVGEGT, per germline. V gave up 2 bases and J gave up 10 bases; unmatched junction bases: 5. With a J-beta primer mix and a sample-barcoded 5' primer, a second PCR ran roughly 6 to 11 cycles. All cDNA molecules were each tagged by a template-switch adaptor with 12 random nucleotides. One entry per CDR3 protein results from TCRdb running MiXCR on the 5' RACE reads. Of some 690,000 distinct CDR3 sequences in the sample, roughly 20% were seen once. This entry is derived from a study of blood T cells in healthy people across ages. Overall study findings and caveats: The donors' CMV status was not determined, possibly confounding changes in expanded clonotypes. Strong correlation linked observed beta diversity and percent naive T cells. Researchers deemed the diversity estimates from one million T cells underestimates.

Sample: blood. The chain employs TRBV6-2 or TRBV6-3 and TRBJ2-1; 16 bases fit TRBD2. This TCR was recovered from a man aged 65-85 years in good health. This CDR3 is CASSYVGLAGGNEQFF. In DNA form, the CDR3 reads TGTGCCAGCAGTTACGTGGGACTAGCGGGAGGGAACGAGCAGTTCTTC.